These T cell receptor beta chains were read from a single sample in a study of spatial heterogeneity in lung cancer. TCRdb analysed the 5' RACE reads with MiXCR anew, one entry per CDR3 protein. The sample includes some 11,000 distinct CDR3 sequences, 3.9% of them seen just once. Sequences were derived from normal lung tissue next to the tumor, sampled at surgery. These receptors were taken from a male donor with early-stage non-small cell lung cancer. The CDR3 runs from the conserved cysteine through the conserved F or W. The D gene is left open where the match is weak. Not all rows give a size; the values are once, few, many and, for expanded clones, a class.

clone_size j_call d_call v_call cdr3_length cdr3_aa
- TRBJ1-1 TRBD1 TRBV7-3 14 CASARDRGGTEAFF
few TRBJ2-1 TRBD2 TRBV5-1 15 CASSLGTSGTHEQFF
many TRBJ2-1 - TRBV29-1 14 CSVEVGFSYNEQFF
- TRBJ2-7 TRBD2 TRBV4-3 15 CVSSQERLAGVEQYF
few TRBJ2-1 - TRBV4-1 19 CASSQDLTRQGRIYNEQFF
medium-sized TRBJ2-1 - TRBV6-2/TRBV6-3 12 CASSPRTTGQFF
many TRBJ2-1 TRBD1 TRBV29-1 15 CSVGGTDRGGDEQFF
many TRBJ1-6 - TRBV30 16 CAWSAWLILSRSPLHF
many TRBJ2-2 TRBD1 TRBV5-6 17 CASSHEQGAGGTGELFF
few TRBJ2-7 - TRBV11-2 15 CASSLDPAASYEQYF
medium-sized TRBJ1-1 - TRBV5-1 13 CASSLGVNTEAFF
medium-sized TRBJ2-1 TRBD2 TRBV12-3/TRBV12-4 17 CASSIKGLGPSYNEQFF
many TRBJ2-1 TRBD2 TRBV12-3/TRBV12-4 14 CASSLTGGLNEQFF
many TRBJ1-1 - TRBV29-1 14 CSVEEGGRAAEAFF
many TRBJ2-2 - TRBV5-1 14 CASSLYSNTGELFF
many TRBJ2-3 TRBD2 TRBV4-1 16 CASSQAGTSAQDTQYF
many TRBJ2-4 - TRBV27 14 CASSSELAKNIQYF
many TRBJ2-2 TRBD2 TRBV10-3 16 CAIRRGLADNTGELFF
medium-sized TRBJ2-1 TRBD2 TRBV20-1 16 CSARDGGRESYNEQFF
medium-sized TRBJ2-3 - TRBV29-1 18 CSGSLPTGGGQGTDTQYF
many TRBJ2-5 TRBD2 TRBV10-3 18 CAISESSGRTSDGETQYF
many TRBJ2-5 - TRBV12-3/TRBV12-4 13 CASGPMYQETQYF
many TRBJ2-5 - TRBV5-1 16 CASSLAPISPQETQYF
many TRBJ2-7 - TRBV28 11 CASSSEYEQYF
- TRBJ1-5 - TRBV12-3/TRBV12-4 17 CASSLGQGGVGNQPQHF